Given below is one T cell receptor beta chain in context. This clone was observed once. Its antigen is still unknown. The sample holds no much larger clone one base away, and base qualities are not on file. Healthy HIV-negative adults with no recently reported acute infections or vaccinations were included as donors. Every donor was a Caucasian adult living in Nashville, Tennessee, USA. CD8 memory samples combined magnetically selected CD45RO+ cells with CCR7-negative CD45RA+ effector memory (TemRA) cells. Blood was obtained by leukapheresis, after which PBMCs were separated by Ficoll-Histopaque density gradient centrifugation and cryopreserved in liquid nitrogen vapor phase. Analytical flow cytometry was used to check the purity and quantity of each magnetically sorted T cell population. Each sorted fraction had its genomic DNA isolated and then quantified by UV absorbance on a Nanodrop 2000c. Using the deep immunoSEQ assay, multiplex PCR amplified TCR CDR3 regions from genomic DNA. Extracted genomic DNA from each cell subset was spread evenly across all wells of several immunoSEQ 96-well plates, with each plate serving as a replicate. For sorted subsets, each replicate PCR was loaded with roughly 190 ng genomic DNA, equivalent to 25,000 to 35,000 T cell genomes. Purified libraries were quantified with a Qubit 3.0 fluorometer, sized on a Bioanalyzer 2100, and re-quantified with the KAPA Library Quantification kit. Every immunoSEQ 96-well plate was sequenced on a dedicated single-read 150-cycle Illumina NextSeq 550 flow cell. The study's own analysis went as follows. Because only junctional sequences without quality scores were contained in the immunoSEQ output, filtering matching that applied to full-length reads could not be performed. To assign V/J genes and CDR3, sequences were annotated using PyIR, a Python wrapper for IgBLAST v1.9, with IMGT germline references. Reads were filtered out if the reads had weak V/J assignments (E-value above 1e-6), no CDR3, stop codons, out-of-frame junctions, or ambiguous translated residues. V3J clonotypes were defined as sequences sharing the same inferred V gene, J gene, and CDR3 amino acid sequence. Percentage overlap between repertoires was calculated by dividing the number of shared unique clonotypes by the size of the smaller repertoire. Repertoire richness was assessed with RTK rarefaction, the Chao1 estimator, and Recon v2.1 estimates of unobserved clonotypes. For all TCRbeta clonotypes obtained by the gDNA method from four donors, generation probabilities were computed with OLGA. Here the immuneACCESS table is served through TCRdb, limited to in-frame sequences with V and J called. Missing clones are a known gap in these copies; in checked studies unresolved V genes cover under half, and the rest lacks a known reason. D and trimming were read from the DNA, whereas the V and J calls and clone size are those reported in that table. This sample comprises about 690,000 clones, about 92% of them detected only once. The biggest ten clones account for about a third of the sample.

This sample was taken from a study of shared clonotypes between healthy human individuals (dated by TCRdb to the early 2020s). The study in broad terms: The cohort comprised a couple of women and three men aged 18 to 49 years. Each donor's leukapheresis produced roughly between roughly 0.85 and 10 billion PBMCs. For each donor, three plates each were used for CD4 naive and CD4 memory, two plates were used for CD8 naive, and one plate was used for CD8 memory. To estimate repertoire size and how much clonotype sharing occurs between individuals, the study deeply sequenced the blood TCR repertoires of 5 or 6 healthy adults. To increase sequencing depth and limit assay-specific biases, different laboratories used diverse techniques to prepare libraries and sequence TCR repertoires.

The CDR3, from cysteine to phenylalanine, totals 14 residues. This entry keeps only the CDR3 DNA: 42 bases, framed from base 1. V drops 5 bases and J drops 2 bases, leaving 9 bases in between. The germline V gene yields SGHVS for CDR1 and FNYEAQ for CDR2. Here is what the overall study found, with its caveats: Even with the large sequencing depth, rarefaction of the sorted-subset datasets indicated that sequencing was incomplete. Sampling was restricted to blood, and TCR repertoires in tissue are likely to differ from TCR repertoires in blood. The small number of donors limited the genetic and exposure-history diversity represented. Pairwise subsampling led to the expectation that sequencing depth would affect the degree of clonotype sharing among donors. Higher generation probabilities were observed for clonotypes shared by all four sorted-subset donors than for non-shared clonotypes. Sharing across several donors was observed for around 5% of naive CD4, over 3% of naive CD8, 2% to 2.5% of memory CD4, and around 0.44% of memory CD8 clonotypes. Larger estimated clonotype richness was generally found for naive subsets than for memory subsets.

The sequence derives from a man between 18 and 29 years old in good health. Some clones in this sample may be carry-over from other donors' samples. The chain was built from TRBV7-6 and TRBJ2-2; TRBD2 is perhaps the D gene, given 5 matching bases. The sample consisted of memory CD8+ T cells from PBMCs. The label giving this sample's cell subset or site can be read as: CD45RO+ cells pooled with CCR7-negative TemRA cells. The CDR3 protein: CASSVRENTGELFF. In nucleotides, the sequence is TGTGCCAGCAGCGTCCGGGAAAACACCGGGGAGCTGTTTTTT.